This T cell receptor beta chain was documented in a study of blood T cell repertoires in COVID-19. About the research overall: T cells, B-cell-depleted T cells, or PBMCs supplied cDNA or gDNA.

Per the authors' pipeline: Nucleated cell counts were estimated from reference gene primer amplification. Generated by immunoSEQ multiplex PCR, the TCRdb table keeps only in-frame clones and is missing some. The V and J calls and clone size come from that table; D and trimming were worked out from the DNA. The sample carries roughly 380,000 clones, about 90% recorded once. Researchers sorted participants into cohorts using their self-reported clinical history. The CDR3 length is 17 residues. Trimming cost V 3 bases and J 4 bases; bases outside gene matches: 11. Germline assignment: CDR1 LGHDT and CDR2 YNNKEL (reference sequence).

This TCR derives from a woman aged 30 to 39 who had recovered from COVID-19. The chain joins TRBV3-1 (or the pseudogene TRBV3-2) to TRBJ2-2; 7 bases are a match to TRBD1. The sample consisted of PBMCs or T cells enriched from blood (not recorded which). CDR3 sequence (DNA): TGTGCCAGCAGCCACATACAGGGGCCCCAGGGCACCGGGGAGCTGTTTTTT. Its translation is CASSHIQGPQGTGELFF.